These 8 T cell receptor beta chains came from one sample sequenced in a study of PD-1 blockade in mismatch repair-deficient tumors. The assay was immunoSEQ multiplex PCR, and TCRdb's table has in-frame clones only and misses some. The sample carries just under 80,000 clones, 80% to 90% recorded once. This specimen consisted of peripheral blood, obtained 44 weeks after starting pembrolizumab. Receptors were obtained from an adult with mismatch repair-deficient cancer.

This chain links TRBV7-9 with TRBJ2-2; 8 nucleotides agree with TRBD1. The CDR3 is made up of 18 amino acids. V shed 1 base and J 3 bases; nucleotides not matched to a gene: 10. Germline lookup yields CDR1 SEHNR and CDR2 FQNEAQ (reference sequence). The chain's CDR3 is CASSLGLSQGADTGELFF. As DNA, the CDR3 is TGTGCCAGCAGCTTAGGATTAAGTCAGGGGGCGGACACCGGGGAGCTGTTTTTT.

The chain recombines TRBV5-8 with TRBJ1-1; unclear D gene. The ends were cut back, 2 bases at V and 1 base at J, with 9 bases in the middle. The germline gives CDR1 SGHTS, CDR2 YDEGEE. CDR3 size: 14 residues. The CDR3 coding sequence is TGTGCCAGCAGCTTAGCGGTCAAGAACACTGAAGCTTTCTTT. It specifies CASSLAVKNTEAFF.

The V call is TRBV30, the J call TRBJ2-5, with D possibly TRBD1 on 5 matching bases. CDR3 length: 15 amino acids. V was shortened by 2 bases and J by 1 base, with 14 bases between the two germline ends. Germline values: CDR1 GTSNPN, CDR2 SVGIG (reference sequence). CDR3 amino acids: CAWSRLAGPQETQYF. The CDR3, as DNA: TGTGCCTGGAGTCGTCTTGCAGGGCCCCAAGAGACCCAGTACTTC.

This clone was seen only a few times. The chain links TRBV5-6 to TRBJ1-1; 7 bases match TRBD1. With 3 bases clipped from V and 3 bases from J, the junction kept 5 bases outside the gene matches. This CDR3 is 14 amino acids long. Germline V gene lookup returns CDR1 SGHDT and CDR2 YYEEEE. CDR3 sequence: CASSSWTGHTEAFF. The CDR3, as DNA: TGTGCCAGCAGCTCGTGGACAGGTCACACTGAAGCTTTCTTT.

The CDR3 loop reads CASSRGTKSGANVLTF. CDR3 DNA sequence: TGCGCCAGCAGCCGGGGAACAAAGAGCGGGGCCAACGTCCTGACTTTC. The rearrangement joins TRBV4-1 to TRBJ2-6; D is unresolved. The germline V and J ends were trimmed by 4 bases and 4 bases, with 14 bases remaining between them. CDR1 MGHRA and CDR2 YSYEKL come from the germline V gene. The CDR3 has 16 amino acids.

The CDR3 is CASSFIKGTWDEQYF. The CDR3 nucleotides are TGTGCCAGCAGCTTCATTAAGGGGACATGGGACGAGCAGTACTTC. J is TRBJ2-7 and V is TRBV5-6; possibly TRBD1 for D (6 bases). CDR3 length equals 15 residues. The germline V and J ends were trimmed by 2 bases and 5 bases, with 17 bases remaining between them. Germline-derived CDR1 and CDR2 are SGHDT and YYEEEE.

V gene TRBV29-1 combines with J gene TRBJ2-1; 8 bases are a match to TRBD2. The CDR3 sequence is 17 residues long. The trim removed 1 base at V and 0 bases at J, leaving 8 bases unmatched. The germline gives CDR1 SQVTM, CDR2 ANQGSEA. CDR3 residues: CSVEGIGGRLSYNEQFF. CDR3 nucleotide sequence: TGCAGCGTTGAAGGGATAGGCGGGAGGCTCTCCTACAATGAGCAGTTCTTC.

This chain uses TRBV27 with TRBJ1-5; D is possibly TRBD1 (6 bases). The CDR3 length is 13 residues. Trimming left V 7 bases short and J 4 bases short, with 11 bases between. CDR1 is MNHEY and CDR2 is SMNVEV in the germline V gene (reference sequence). CDR3 sequence reads: CASTWDINQPQHF. In nucleotides, the CDR3 is TGTGCCAGCACCTGGGACATAAATCAGCCCCAGCATTTT.